This T cell receptor beta chain is drawn from a study of blood T cell repertoires in COVID-19 (dated by TCRdb to 2019 to 2021). Context from the whole study: Samples from collaborators originated in the United States, Italy and Spain and spanned both the acute and convalescent phases of COVID-19. The material from the prospective study consisted of cDNA or gDNA derived from T cells, B-cell-depleted T cells, or PBMCs. Deeply sampled blood TCRbeta repertoires from subjects exposed to, actively infected with, or recovered from COVID-19 were included in the dataset. The repertoires were released in a freely available public database meant as a resource for research on the immune response to SARS-CoV-2. The samples were drawn from two sources: the first 160 participants of the ongoing ImmuneRACE study, and approximately 1,300 subjects contributed by 6 global collaborators. The sample metadata nearly always contained a de-identified subject ID, COVID-19 status, age in years and sex. HLA class I and class II types, where available, came from metadata supplied by the sample provider rather than from assay-based typing. Study-wide findings and limitations: The quantity of clinical and demographic metadata differed by source and by participant and was supplied without curation.

Whole blood was collected in K2EDTA tubes by collaborating institutions according to the institutions' own protocols. Collaborator samples were shipped for TCRbeta analysis as frozen whole blood, isolated PBMCs, or DNA extracted from either sample type. Reading the germline V gene gives CDR1 SNHLY and CDR2 FYNNEI. Clipping removes 6 bases from V and 7 bases from J, with 4 as the unmatched junction base count. Measured from the cysteine to the phenylalanine, the CDR3 is 14 residues long. Only the CDR3 portion is preserved as DNA: 42 bases, with reading frame beginning at the first base. On this clone itself: Its recognized antigen is unknown. No base-level quality is on record; no much larger clone is a single base apart.

TCRbeta CDR3 regions were amplified from genomic DNA by means of the immunoSEQ Assay, a bias-controlled multiplex PCR. Per the source publication's procedure: The number of nucleated cells in each sample was estimated from the amplification of reference gene primers within the assay. To quantify the absolute abundance of each unique TCRbeta CDR3 rearrangement, sequence reads were collapsed and filtered. Productive Simpson clonality was computed per sample as the square root of Simpson's diversity index over productive rearrangements. The source is immuneACCESS, and TCRdb retained only in-frame sequences with V and J called. Part of the clones is not carried over; for the studies checked, unresolved V genes explain less than half of this, and the remainder is unexplained. That table gives V, J and clone size, and the DNA gave D and trimming. The table for this sample lists about 40,000 clones; approximately 88% of them were counted only once. Around 15% of the sample comes from the top ten.

The clonotype comes from a man between 45 and 60 years old with active or convalescent COVID-19. Recombination linked TRBV2 to TRBJ2-5, with 14 bases matching TRBD2. The sequenced sample consisted of peripheral blood. The CDR3 has the sequence CASSGTSGGLTQYF. The sequenced DNA is TGTGCCAGCAGCGGGACTAGCGGGGGATTGACCCAGTACTTC.